This TCR beta chain was retrieved from a study of lymphopenia after photon versus proton radiotherapy. Study outcomes and limitations: Authors raise, but do not show, better survival with proton therapy. In patients who died, overall survival fell as post-nadir TCR diversity dropped more. Proton therapy kept repertoires fairly stable, unlike photons, which gained effector/memory cells.

Here immunoSEQ multiplex PCR was the method, and the copy in TCRdb shows in-frame clones only, minus some. This sample has tens of thousands of clones, with 85% to 90% found just once. To note about this clone: Its antigen is currently unknown.

The CDR3 runs to 15 residues. Trimming removed 0 bases from V and 5 bases from J, with 13 bases in between. Germline assignment: CDR1 LGHNA and CDR2 YNFKEQ. The chain couples TRBV4-2 to TRBJ2-5; D is ambiguous. The source is an elderly man with esophageal cancer. The source material was peripheral blood, sampled from a patient treated with proton-based radiotherapy. In nucleotides, the CDR3 is TGTGCCAGCAGCCAAGACACCCAGAGTCGGGAGACCCAGTACTTC. It translates to CASSQDTQSRETQYF.